This TCR beta chain was sequenced in a study of blood T cell repertoires in COVID-19. Study overall: Donors in the United States, Italy and Spain gave samples during acute or convalescent COVID-19. Sample material is recorded as cDNA or gDNA derived from T cells, B-cell-depleted T cells, or PBMCs.

Study processing details: By means of reference gene primer amplification, nucleated cell counts were estimated. TCRdb keeps only in-frame clones here, not all; method: immunoSEQ multiplex PCR. The DNA was the basis for D and trimming; V, J and clone size are from that table. The table includes under 150,000 clones, around 89% detected once. CDR1 and CDR2 (germline): SGHRS, YFSETQ. V was shortened by 5 bases and J by 0 bases, with 9 bases between the two germline ends. The length of the CDR3 is 13 residues. The sequence derives from a human donor in a cohort sampled during active COVID-19. The J gene is TRBJ2-7, the V gene TRBV5-1, with D maybe TRBD2 (5 bases). What was sequenced was peripheral blood. This CDR3 is CASRWESSYEQYF. The CDR3 DNA reads TGCGCCAGCAGGTGGGAGAGCTCCTACGAGCAGTACTTC. The whole variable domain, filled in from reference TRBV5-1 and TRBJ2-7, reads KAGVTQTPRYLIKTRGQQVTLSCSPISGHRSVSWYQQTPGQGLQFLFEYFSETQRNKGNFPGRFSGRQFSNSRSEMNVSTLELGDSALYLCASRWESSYEQYFGPGTRLTVT.